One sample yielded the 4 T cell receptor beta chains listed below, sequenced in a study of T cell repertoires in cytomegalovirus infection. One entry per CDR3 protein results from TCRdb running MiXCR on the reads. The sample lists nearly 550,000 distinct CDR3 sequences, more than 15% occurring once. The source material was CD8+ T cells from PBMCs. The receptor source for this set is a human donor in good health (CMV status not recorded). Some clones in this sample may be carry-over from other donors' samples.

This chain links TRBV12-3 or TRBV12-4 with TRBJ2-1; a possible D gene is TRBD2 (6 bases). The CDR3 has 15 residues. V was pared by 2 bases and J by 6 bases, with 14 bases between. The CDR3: CASSLTGLWPNEQFF. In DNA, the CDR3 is TGTGCCAGCAGTTTAACGGGACTGTGGCCCAATGAGCAGTTCTTC.

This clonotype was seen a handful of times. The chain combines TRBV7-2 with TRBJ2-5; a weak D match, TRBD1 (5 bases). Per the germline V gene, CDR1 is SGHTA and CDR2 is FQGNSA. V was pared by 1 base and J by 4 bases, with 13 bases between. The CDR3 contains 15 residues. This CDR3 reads CASSLGTTLIETQYF. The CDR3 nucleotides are TGTGCCAGCAGCTTAGGGACAACGCTGATAGAGACCCAGTACTTC.

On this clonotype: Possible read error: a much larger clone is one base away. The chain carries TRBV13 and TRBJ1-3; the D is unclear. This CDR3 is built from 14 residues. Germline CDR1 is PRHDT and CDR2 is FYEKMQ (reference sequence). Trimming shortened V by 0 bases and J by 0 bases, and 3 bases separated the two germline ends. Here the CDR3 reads CASSLGISGNTIYF. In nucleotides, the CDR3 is TGTGCCAGCAGCTTAGGGATCTCTGGAAACACCATATATTTT.

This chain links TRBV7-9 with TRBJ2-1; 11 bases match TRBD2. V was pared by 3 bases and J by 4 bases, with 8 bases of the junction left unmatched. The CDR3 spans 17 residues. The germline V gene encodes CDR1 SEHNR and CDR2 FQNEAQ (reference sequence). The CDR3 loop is CASSFRQGLAAYNEQFF. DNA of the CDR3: TGTGCCAGCAGCTTTCGGCAGGGACTAGCGGCATACAATGAGCAGTTCTTC. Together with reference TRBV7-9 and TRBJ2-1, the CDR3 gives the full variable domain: DTGVSQNPRHKITKRGQNVTFRCDPISEHNRLYWYRQTLGQGPEFLTYFQNEAQLEKSRLLSDRFSAERPKGSFSTLEIQRTEQGDSAMYLCASSFRQGLAAYNEQFFGPGTRLTVL.